This T cell receptor beta chain was sequenced for a study of T cells in Graves' hyperthyroidism and ophthalmopathy. This clonotype came up many times. Its antigen is currently unknown. RNA transcripts provided the source from which TCR beta CDR3 regions were amplified. Carried out on the TCR CDR3, a first-round RT-PCR used the HTBI primer set. TCRdb called the multiplex PCR reads again in MiXCR, with one record for every CDR3 protein. The sample holds approximately 400,000 distinct CDR3 sequences, 11% to 15% seen once. Ophthalmopathy in the patients scored at least 3 on Clinical Activity Score and at least 4 on NOSPECS grade, lasting under 3 months. Fresh 10 ml peripheral blood yielded PBMCs. CDR3 size: 16 residues. Germline lookup yields CDR1 SEHNR and CDR2 FQNEAQ (reference sequence). The germline V and J ends were trimmed by 5 bases and 4 bases, with 20 bases remaining between them. Study-level findings and limits: In the blood, most expanded thyroid clonotypes above 0.001 appeared as well. In validation, the model predicted ophthalmopathy. These predictions came a median about 6.5 months before onset.

J is TRBJ1-1 and V is TRBV7-9; tentatively, D is TRBD1 (5 bases). The sample comprised blood. The TCR was taken from a man aged 45-65 years with Graves' ophthalmopathy. The CDR3 reads CASSDGRPFGTTEAFF. CDR3 nucleotide sequence: TGTGCCAGCAGCGATGGAAGACCTTTTGGGACCACTGAAGCTTTCTTT. Variable domain in full (rest from reference TRBV7-9 and TRBJ1-1): DTGVSQNPRHKITKRGQNVTFRCDPISEHNRLYWYRQTLGQGPEFLTYFQNEAQLEKSRLLSDRFSAERPKGSFSTLEIQRTEQGDSAMYLCASSDGRPFGTTEAFFGQGTRLTVV.